This T cell receptor (beta chain) was observed in a study of kidney transplant recipient with SARS-CoV-2 infection. From the reads, TCRdb called clonotypes with MiXCR, one entry per CDR3 protein. Found here are fewer than 250,000 distinct CDR3 sequences, more than 25% of them singletons; the top ten hold around 7.8%. In its sample, this clonotype was seen many times. The CDR3 loop spans 16 amino acids. The material sequenced was a blood sample, taken at baseline and on day 111 from a kidney transplant recipient. The TCR comes from a male patient aged 25-45 years who had COVID-19 and was a kidney transplant recipient. Some T cells may have come from the graft donor. The chain combines TRBV21-1 with TRBJ1-5; TRBD1 was called by the table and not checked on the DNA. TRBV21-1 represents a pseudogene. In nucleotides, the CDR3 is TGTGCCAGCAGCAAAGGAGGGGACAGGGAGAGTCAGCCCCAGCATTTT. Encoded protein: CASSKGGDRESQPQHF.